This T cell receptor beta chain was identified in a study of tumor and adjacent non-tumor tissue in lung cancer. Study background: Some 3.9 million productive TCRbeta reads were obtained per sample on average. Study results and caveats: TCR diversity was significantly greater in tumor than normal lung tissue.

Per the germline V gene, CDR1 is SGHRS and CDR2 is YFSETQ. The CDR3 is 14 amino acids. The library came from three nested PCR rounds adapted from ARM-PCR protocols. TCRdb reanalysed the multiplex PCR reads using MiXCR and keeps one entry per CDR3 protein. This table holds tens of thousands of distinct CDR3 sequences, roughly two thirds found once. A word on this clonotype: Its antigen is undetermined. One end of the junction varies from germline; a read error may be responsible.

The template was RNA from unsorted bulk tissue. The sequenced sample was lung tumor tissue. The source of this sequence is a woman between 40 and 55 years old with non-small cell lung cancer. This chain connects TRBV5-1 to TRBJ1-5, with a weak D call TRBD1 (6 bases). The CDR3: CAGSFEGGGQPQHF. The CDR3 bases are TGCGCCGGCAGCTTTGAAGGGGGAGGTCAGCCCCAGCATTTT.